A selection of T cell receptor beta chains follows, all from one sample in a study of beta chain features in type 1 diabetes. Some clones are missing from TCRdb's copy, which holds only in-frame ones; the method was immunoSEQ multiplex PCR. The repertoire consists of some 330,000 clones, with roughly an eighth occurring once and the leading ten covering over 0.008%. The material sequenced was naive CD4+ T cells from blood. The receptor set was obtained from a woman aged 18-30 years with type 1 diabetes. The CDR3 runs from the conserved cysteine through the conserved F or W. A D gene is named only where the DNA matches it firmly. Clone size is not always given. Where it is, it says once, few, many or a class for expanded clones.

.	.	TRBV19	TRBJ2-5	CASSIQGLQETQYF	TGTGCCAGTAGTATACAGGGGCTCCAAGAGACCCAGTACTTC
TRBD1	.	TRBV4-2	TRBJ1-2	CASSQDPFGTAYGYTF	TGTGCCAGCAGCCAAGATCCCTTCGGGACAGCCTATGGCTACACCTTC
.	.	TRBV7-9	TRBJ1-1	CASSLEGLLNTEAFF	TGTGCCAGCAGCTTAGAGGGACTGCTGAACACTGAAGCTTTCTTT
.	few	TRBV9	TRBJ1-1	CASSVAARVGTEAFF	TGTGCCAGCAGCGTAGCTGCCAGGGTAGGGACTGAAGCTTTCTTT
.	.	TRBV5-1	TRBJ1-2	CASSLASAEGYGYTF	TGCGCCAGCAGCTTGGCGTCCGCGGAGGGATATGGCTACACCTTC
.	.	TRBV25-1	TRBJ2-7	CASSAAGQYEQYF	TGTGCCAGCAGTGCCGCGGGACAGTACGAGCAGTACTTC
TRBD1	.	TRBV14	TRBJ2-5	CASGVGGTFQETQYF	TGTGCCAGCGGGGTAGGGGGCACCTTCCAAGAGACCCAGTACTTC
.	.	TRBV7-9	TRBJ2-5	CASSLEQVVAQYF	TGTGCCAGCAGCTTAGAACAGGTCGTGGCCCAGTACTTC
TRBD1	few	TRBV4-3	TRBJ1-2	CASSQGGQGAAYGYTF	TGCGCCAGCAGCCAAGGTGGACAGGGGGCAGCGTATGGCTACACCTTC
TRBD1	.	TRBV6-6	TRBJ1-1	CASSPRGQSGDTEAFF	TGTGCCAGCAGTCCCAGGGGGCAAAGTGGGGACACTGAAGCTTTCTTT
.	few	TRBV28	TRBJ2-1	CASTPGQTSNNEQFF	TGTGCCAGCACCCCCGGACAGACCTCTAACAATGAGCAGTTCTTC
.	few	TRBV29-1	TRBJ2-7	CSVKAASSESYEQYF	TGCAGCGTCAAGGCAGCTAGTTCAGAGTCTTACGAGCAGTACTTC
TRBD2	.	TRBV11-2	TRBJ2-1	CASSLDIVAGAEFF	TGTGCCAGCAGCTTAGATATCGTAGCGGGGGCCGAGTTCTTC
.	few	TRBV4-3	TRBJ2-7	CASSQEFLSEQYF	TGCGCCAGCAGCCAAGAGTTTCTGTCGGAGCAGTACTTC
.	.	TRBV5-4	TRBJ2-7	CASSPSKGRRREQYF	TGTGCCAGCAGCCCGAGTAAAGGGAGACGACGTGAGCAGTACTTC
TRBD1	few	TRBV18	TRBJ1-2	CASSPAMDRDPNYGYTF	TGTGCCAGCTCACCCGCTATGGACAGGGATCCTAACTATGGCTACACCTTC
TRBD2	.	TRBV11-2	TRBJ2-7	CASSPGGTSGPPYEQYF	TGTGCCAGCAGCCCAGGGGGGACTAGCGGACCCCCCTACGAGCAGTACTTC
.	.	TRBV30	TRBJ1-5	CAWKRAKADSNQPQHF	TGTGCCTGGAAGCGCGCTAAGGCCGATAGCAATCAGCCCCAGCATTTT
.	.	TRBV5-1	TRBJ1-2	CASSLNREGYTF	TGCGCCAGCAGCTTGAACAGGGAAGGCTACACCTTC
.	.	TRBV6-5	TRBJ2-7	CASSYSGGTDYEQYF	TGTGCCAGCAGTTACTCTGGCGGAACTGACTACGAGCAGTACTTC
.	few	TRBV5-4	TRBJ2-7	CASSPRGSATYEQYF	TGTGCCAGCAGCCCGCGAGGTAGCGCCACGTACGAGCAGTACTTC
.	.	TRBV28	TRBJ1-5	CASSWPLGGQPQHF	TGTGCCAGCAGTTGGCCGTTAGGAGGTCAGCCCCAGCATTTT
TRBD2	.	TRBV5-4	TRBJ2-1	CASSSRTSGNEQFF	TGTGCCAGCAGCTCCCGGACTAGCGGGAATGAGCAGTTCTTC
.	few	TRBV4-3	TRBJ2-5	CASSQDGRGNREKETQYF	TGCGCCAGCAGCCAAGATGGCAGAGGGAACAGGGAAAAAGAGACCCAGTACTTC
.	.	TRBV19	TRBJ2-5	CASSVRSAQETQYF	TGTGCCAGTAGTGTCCGCAGCGCCCAAGAGACCCAGTACTTC
TRBD2	.	TRBV29-1	TRBJ2-7	CSVAKRLADAEQYF	TGCAGCGTTGCGAAGCGACTAGCGGATGCCGAGCAGTACTTC
.	few	TRBV7-9	TRBJ2-1	CASSVAWSSYNEQFF	TGTGCCAGCAGCGTAGCGTGGAGCTCCTACAATGAGCAGTTCTTC
.	.	TRBV5-6	TRBJ2-2	CASSPTGLNTGELFF	TGTGCCAGCAGTCCTACGGGACTGAACACCGGGGAGCTGTTTTTT
TRBD1	few	TRBV29-1	TRBJ1-5	CSAGQSNQPQHF	TGCAGCGCGGGACAGAGCAATCAGCCCCAGCATTTT
TRBD2	few	TRBV27	TRBJ2-1	CASSSLGGRYNEQFF	TGTGCCAGCAGTTCCCTCGGCGGGAGGTACAATGAGCAGTTCTTC
.	.	TRBV5-1	TRBJ2-6	CASSPLGGTSGANVLTF	TGCGCCAGCAGCCCCTTGGGGGGTACCTCTGGGGCCAACGTCCTGACTTTC
TRBD1	.	TRBV4-1	TRBJ1-5	CASSQEGRQDRVHQPQHF	TGCGCCAGCAGCCAAGAGGGCCGCCAAGACAGGGTTCATCAGCCCCAGCATTTT
TRBD1	.	TRBV13	TRBJ2-7	CASARDRTYEQYF	TGTGCCAGCGCGAGGGACAGGACCTACGAGCAGTACTTC
TRBD2	.	TRBV5-4	TRBJ2-5	CASSTPLAGQETQYF	TGTGCCAGCAGCACCCCACTAGCGGGGCAAGAGACCCAGTACTTC
.	few	TRBV1	TRBJ2-5	CTSTPDYAFQETQYF	TGCACCAGCACCCCGGACTACGCTTTTCAAGAGACCCAGTACTTC
TRBD2	.	TRBV9	TRBJ2-3	CASSVSGTSGTDTQYF	TGTGCCAGCAGCGTCTCAGGGACTAGCGGAACAGATACGCAGTATTTT
.	few	TRBV18	TRBJ2-1	CASSPGSSYNEQFF	TGTGCCAGCTCACCAGGTAGCTCCTACAATGAGCAGTTCTTC
.	.	TRBV5-6	TRBJ1-2	CASSSFGLASGYTF	TGTGCCAGCAGCTCATTTGGCCTTGCCTCTGGCTACACCTTC
.	.	TRBV5-4	TRBJ2-4	CASSFSAGRGGIQYF	TGTGCCAGCAGCTTCTCTGCCGGGCGGGGAGGCATTCAGTACTTC
.	.	TRBV15	TRBJ2-3	CATSREAGLSTDTQYF	TGTGCCACCAGCAGAGAGGCGGGACTGAGCACAGATACGCAGTATTTT
TRBD1	.	TRBV7-3	TRBJ1-1	CASSLEGRGPNTEAFF	TGTGCCAGCAGCTTAGAGGGCAGGGGGCCAAACACTGAAGCTTTCTTT
TRBD1	few	TRBV7-2	TRBJ2-3	CASSLEGTGRDTQYF	TGTGCCAGCAGCTTAGAGGGGACAGGGAGGGATACGCAGTATTTT
.	.	TRBV7-2	TRBJ1-1	CASSLGGRAFF	TGTGCCAGCAGCCTGGGGGGTAGGGCTTTCTTT
TRBD2	.	TRBV4-3	TRBJ2-1	CATSSGGESYNEQFF	TGCGCCACAAGTAGCGGGGGGGAATCCTACAATGAGCAGTTCTTC
.	.	TRBV14	TRBJ2-7	CASSPGWRAYEQYF	TGTGCCAGCTCACCTGGATGGAGGGCCTACGAGCAGTACTTC
TRBD2	few	TRBV18	TRBJ2-1	CASSHGGNEQFF	TGTGCCAGCTCACACGGGGGGAATGAGCAGTTCTTC
.	few	TRBV28	TRBJ1-2	CASSLGFRGGYTF	TGTGCCAGCAGTTTAGGTTTTAGGGGTGGCTACACCTTC
.	.	TRBV11-2	TRBJ1-1	CASSHQGLNTEAFF	TGTGCCAGCAGTCATCAGGGGCTGAACACTGAAGCTTTCTTT
TRBD2	.	TRBV11-2	TRBJ2-7	CASSLVWGGGGVPYEQYF	TGTGCCAGCAGCTTAGTTTGGGGCGGCGGGGGGGTCCCCTACGAGCAGTACTTC
TRBD1	few	TRBV7-9	TRBJ2-1	CASSGTGIKSSYNEQFF	TGTGCCAGCAGTGGGACAGGGATTAAGAGCTCCTACAATGAGCAGTTCTTC
.	.	TRBV9	TRBJ1-1	CASSVAPGGRKNTEAFF	TGTGCCAGCAGCGTAGCCCCCGGAGGGCGGAAGAACACTGAAGCTTTCTTT
.	.	TRBV4-2	TRBJ1-3	CASSQEGTSGNTIYF	TGTGCCAGCAGCCAAGAAGGGACATCTGGAAACACCATATATTTT
TRBD1	.	TRBV30	TRBJ2-1	CAWARDRGRNEQFF	TGTGCCTGGGCCCGGGACAGGGGTCGCAATGAGCAGTTCTTC
.	.	TRBV27	TRBJ2-2	CASSLSRNTGELFF	TGTGCCAGCAGTTTATCTCGGAACACCGGGGAGCTGTTTTTT
.	few	TRBV5-1	TRBJ1-4	CASSPSATNEKLFF	TGCGCCAGCAGCCCCAGTGCAACTAATGAAAAACTGTTTTTT
.	.	TRBV19	TRBJ2-3	CASSNIQVSTDTQYF	TGTGCCAGTAGTAACATTCAGGTTAGCACAGATACGCAGTATTTT
.	few	TRBV9	TRBJ2-7	CASSVREGGYEQYF	TGTGCCAGCAGCGTCCGGGAAGGGGGTTACGAGCAGTACTTC
.	.	TRBV18	TRBJ2-7	CASSPGTGTPYEQYF	TGTGCCAGCTCACCCGGTACCGGGACACCCTACGAGCAGTACTTC
.	once	TRBV4-1	TRBJ2-5	CASSQAGAETQYF	TGCGCCAGCAGCCAAGCAGGCGCGGAGACCCAGTACTTC
TRBD1	.	TRBV5-6	TRBJ1-1	CASSLGFTGGNTEAFF	TGTGCCAGCAGCTTGGGGTTCACAGGGGGAAACACTGAAGCTTTCTTT